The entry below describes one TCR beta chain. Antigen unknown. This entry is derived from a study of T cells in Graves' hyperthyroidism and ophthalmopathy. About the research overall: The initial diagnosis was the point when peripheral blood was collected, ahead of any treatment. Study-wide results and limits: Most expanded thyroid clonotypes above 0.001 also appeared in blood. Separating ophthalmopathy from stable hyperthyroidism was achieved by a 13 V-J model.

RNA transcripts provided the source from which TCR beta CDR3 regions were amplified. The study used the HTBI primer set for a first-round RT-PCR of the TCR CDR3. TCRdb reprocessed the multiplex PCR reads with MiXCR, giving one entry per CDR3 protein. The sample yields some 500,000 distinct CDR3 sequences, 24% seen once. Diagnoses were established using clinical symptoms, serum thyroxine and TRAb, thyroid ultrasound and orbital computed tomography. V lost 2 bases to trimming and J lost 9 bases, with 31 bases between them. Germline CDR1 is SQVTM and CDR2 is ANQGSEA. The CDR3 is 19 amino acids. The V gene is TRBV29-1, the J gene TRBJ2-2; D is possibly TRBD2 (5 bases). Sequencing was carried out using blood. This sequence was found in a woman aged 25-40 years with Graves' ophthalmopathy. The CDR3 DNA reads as TGCAGCGTTGAAAGATCGGGTAGCGATACAGCGTACGGTCCCAGGGAGCTGTTTTTT. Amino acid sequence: CSVERSGSDTAYGPRELFF.